Included here is one T cell receptor beta chain sequence, with context. Its matching antigen is unknown. Primers included in the PCR were 60 Vbeta and 13 Jbeta primers. Sequenced by immunoSEQ multiplex PCR; TCRdb stores in-frame clones only, minus some. In the table there are roughly 100,000 clones, roughly 76% of which are singletons. This entry belongs to a study of cytomegalovirus exposure and HLA in healthy donors. Turning to the study itself: Among several hundred genotyped donors, about 85% fell in the Caucasian-associated ancestry cluster.

Regarding the study as a whole: Previously analyzed data showed that most TCR beta V segments were productive at a frequency of about 90% or about 30%. By a later analysis, the bulk of CMV-associated TCR beta chains appeared HLA-restricted. Certain indistinguishable V segments, among them TRBV6-2 and TRBV6-3, were excluded.

In germline, CDR1 is LNHDA, CDR2 SQIVND (reference sequence). V dropped 10 bases and J dropped 3 bases, with 18 bases sitting between them. The CDR3 runs to 14 residues. The material sequenced was PBMCs. The chain uses TRBV19 and TRBJ1-2, with D possibly matching TRBD1 (5 bases). This receptor was identified in a man aged 35 to 55 in good health and CMV-seronegative. CDR3 bases: TGTGCCACCAAGCCCCGGGGGGGAGACTATGGCTACACCTTC. This gives the protein CATKPRGGDYGYTF.